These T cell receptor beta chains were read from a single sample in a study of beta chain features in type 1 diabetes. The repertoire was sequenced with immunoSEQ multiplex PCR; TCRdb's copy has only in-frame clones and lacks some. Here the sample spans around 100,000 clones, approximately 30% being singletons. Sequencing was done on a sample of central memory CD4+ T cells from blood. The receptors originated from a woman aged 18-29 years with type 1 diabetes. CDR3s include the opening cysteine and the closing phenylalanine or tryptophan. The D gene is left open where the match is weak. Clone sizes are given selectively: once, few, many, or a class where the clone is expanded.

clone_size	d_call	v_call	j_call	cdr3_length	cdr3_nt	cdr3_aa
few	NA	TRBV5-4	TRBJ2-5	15	TGTGCCAGCAGCAAAGGGGGCGGGGACGAAGAGACCCAGTACTTC	CASSKGGGDEETQYF
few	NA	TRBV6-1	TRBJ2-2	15	TGTGCCAGCAGTGAATTCGACAAATTAGCCGGGGAGCTGTTTTTT	CASSEFDKLAGELFF
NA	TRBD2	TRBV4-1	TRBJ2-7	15	TGCGCCAGCAGCCAGACTAGCGGTCCACAATACGAGCAGTACTTC	CASSQTSGPQYEQYF
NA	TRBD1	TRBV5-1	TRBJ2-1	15	TGCGCCAGCAGCTTGGAAGACAGGGCCTACAATGAGCAGTTCTTC	CASSLEDRAYNEQFF
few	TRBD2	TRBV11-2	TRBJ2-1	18	TGTGCCAGCAGCTTAGATCACCCACTAGCGGGGGGGCTTAATGAGCAGTTCTTC	CASSLDHPLAGGLNEQFF
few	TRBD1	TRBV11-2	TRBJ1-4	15	TGTGCCAGCAGCTCAACAGGGGGCGCGGGTGAAAAACTGTTTTTT	CASSSTGGAGEKLFF
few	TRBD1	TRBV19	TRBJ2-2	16	TGTGCCAGTTGGAGTAGGAAAAGGGGGCATGGCGGGGAGCTGTTTTTT	CASWSRKRGHGGELFF
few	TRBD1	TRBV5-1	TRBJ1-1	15	TGCGCCAGCAGCTTGGAGGCAGGGGGGAACACTGAAGCTTTCTTT	CASSLEAGGNTEAFF
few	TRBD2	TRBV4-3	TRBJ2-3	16	TGCGCCAGCAGACAGAATAGCGGGCCTAGCACAGATACGCAGTATTTT	CASRQNSGPSTDTQYF
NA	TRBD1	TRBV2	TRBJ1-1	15	TGTGCCAGCCGCGTCCAGGGGGCGGAGTCCACTGAAGCTTTCTTT	CASRVQGAESTEAFF
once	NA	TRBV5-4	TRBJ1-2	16	TGTGCCAGCAGCTTACGTGTCAGCGGAGAGCCGGGTGGCTACACCTTC	CASSLRVSGEPGGYTF
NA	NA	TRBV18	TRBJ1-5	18	TGTGCCAGCTCACAACTGGCGGCAGGGTCTAATAGCAATCAGCCCCAGCATTTT	CASSQLAAGSNSNQPQHF
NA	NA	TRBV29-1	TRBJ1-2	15	TGCAGCGTTGAAGAGGTTGGGCAGGGACATAAGGGCTACACCTTC	CSVEEVGQGHKGYTF
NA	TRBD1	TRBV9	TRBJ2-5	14	TGTGCCAGCAGCGCCGGGACAGAACAAGAGACCCAGTACTTC	CASSAGTEQETQYF
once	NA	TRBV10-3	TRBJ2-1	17	TGTGCCATCAGTGAGTCAAGAGTCCTAGCGCATAACAATGAGCAGTTCTTC	CAISESRVLAHNNEQFF
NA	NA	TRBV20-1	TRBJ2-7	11	TGCAGTGCTAGGGGGGGGCGGCAGCAGTACTTC	CSARGGRQQYF
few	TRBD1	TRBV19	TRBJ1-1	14	TGTGCCAGCAACAGGGGGCGAGGAGTTGCTGAAGCTTTCTTT	CASNRGRGVAEAFF
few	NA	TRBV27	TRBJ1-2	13	TGTGCCAGCAGATTGACAGGAGCTCATGGCTACACCTTC	CASRLTGAHGYTF
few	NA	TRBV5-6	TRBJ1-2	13	TGTGCCAGCACCCTGGACCGGGGCTATGGCTACACCTTC	CASTLDRGYGYTF
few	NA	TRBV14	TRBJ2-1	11	TGTGCCAGCAGCCAAGCTAGCGAGCAGTTCTTC	CASSQASEQFF
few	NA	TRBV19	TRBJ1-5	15	TGTGCCAGTATGCGGGGAGTGGGGCTAGAGCAGCCCCAGCATTTT	CASMRGVGLEQPQHF
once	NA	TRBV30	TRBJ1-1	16	TGTGCCTGGAGCCTAGGACAGACCTACACCGCCACTGAAGCTTTCTTT	CAWSLGQTYTATEAFF
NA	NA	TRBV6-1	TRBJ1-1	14	TGTGCCAGCAGTGAGATAGGAGGAAACACTGAAGCTTTCTTT	CASSEIGGNTEAFF
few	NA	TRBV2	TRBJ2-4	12	TGTGCCAGCAGTGCGGGACTCCCTTCTTTGTACTTC	CASSAGLPSLYF
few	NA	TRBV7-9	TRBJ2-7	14	TGTGCCAGCAGCTTATATATCGGGGGATACGAGCAGTACTTC	CASSLYIGGYEQYF
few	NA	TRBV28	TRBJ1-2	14	TGTGCCAGCAGCCTCGGGACACCCCGCTATGGCTACACCTTC	CASSLGTPRYGYTF
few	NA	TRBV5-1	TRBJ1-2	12	TGCGCCAGCAGCCCAGATTTCTATGGCTACACCTTC	CASSPDFYGYTF
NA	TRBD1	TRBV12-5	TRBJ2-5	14	TGTGCTAGTGGTTCGGACAGGGGCCAAGAGACCCAGTACTTC	CASGSDRGQETQYF
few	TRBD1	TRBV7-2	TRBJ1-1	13	TGTGCCAGCAGCTTAGGGACAGGCACAGAAGCTTTCTTT	CASSLGTGTEAFF
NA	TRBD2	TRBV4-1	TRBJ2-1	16	TGCGCCAGCAGCCGAGCTGGGACTAGCGGGAGTCTGGGGCAGTTCTTC	CASSRAGTSGSLGQFF
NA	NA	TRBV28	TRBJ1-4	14	TGTGCCAGCAGTTCACAGGGAGGGAGTGAAAAACTGTTTTTT	CASSSQGGSEKLFF
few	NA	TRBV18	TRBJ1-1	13	TGTGCCAGCTCACCGAACAGAAACACTGAAGCTTTCTTT	CASSPNRNTEAFF
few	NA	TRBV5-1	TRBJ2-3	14	TGCGCCAGCAGCTTGCTAAGCGGCACAGATACGCAGTATTTT	CASSLLSGTDTQYF
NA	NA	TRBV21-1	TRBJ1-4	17	TGTGCCAGCAGCAAAGAGGGAGGGCAGGGGGCTGATGAAAAACTGTTTTTT	CASSKEGGQGADEKLFF
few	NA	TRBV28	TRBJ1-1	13	TGTGCCAGCAGTTCAGGGGAGGGCACTGAAGCTTTCTTT	CASSSGEGTEAFF
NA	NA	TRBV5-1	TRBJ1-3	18	TGCGCCAGCAGCTTTGGGCTTTCCCAGCTTAGCTCTGGAAACACCATATATTTT	CASSFGLSQLSSGNTIYF
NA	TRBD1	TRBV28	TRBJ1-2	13	TGTGCCAGCAGTTTAGCAGGGGGCTATGGCTACACCTTC	CASSLAGGYGYTF
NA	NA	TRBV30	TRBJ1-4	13	TGTGCCTGGACGGGGGGGGCCAGTGAAAAACTGTTTTTT	CAWTGGASEKLFF
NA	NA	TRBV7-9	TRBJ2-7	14	TGTGCCAGCAACCCAACAGGGCCCTTCGACGAGCAGTACTTC	CASNPTGPFDEQYF
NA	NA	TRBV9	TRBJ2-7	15	TGTGCCAGCAGCGGAGACGGTTGGAGCTCCTACGAGCAGTACTTC	CASSGDGWSSYEQYF
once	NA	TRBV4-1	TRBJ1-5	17	TGCGCCAGCAGCCAAGTTCTCAGGCGTGGATCTAATCAGCCCCAGCATTTT	CASSQVLRRGSNQPQHF
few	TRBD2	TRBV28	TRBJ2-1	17	TGTGCCAGCAAGAAGGGCGGGAGTTCGATCCCCTACAATGAGCAGTTCTTC	CASKKGGSSIPYNEQFF
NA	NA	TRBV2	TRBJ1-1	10	TGTGCCATTTCACACCCAGGGGCTTTCTTT	CAISHPGAFF
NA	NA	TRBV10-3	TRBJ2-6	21	TGTGCCATCAGTTCCACCGAGGGGGGGTTCTTCCAAAGCTCTGGGGCCAACGTCCTGACTTTC	CAISSTEGGFFQSSGANVLTF
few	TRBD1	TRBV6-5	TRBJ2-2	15	TGTGCCAGCAGCTCACAGGGGGCGCGGGCCGGGGAGCTGTTTTTT	CASSSQGARAGELFF
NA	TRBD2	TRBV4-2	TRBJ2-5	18	TGTGCCAGCAGCCAAGGACTAGCGGGACGAGGGGTTGGAGAGACCCAGTACTTC	CASSQGLAGRGVGETQYF
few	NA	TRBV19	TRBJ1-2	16	TGTGCCAGTAGTGTCTCCATCCAGCAGGGGTCCTATGGCTACACCTTC	CASSVSIQQGSYGYTF
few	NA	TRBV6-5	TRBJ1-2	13	TGTGCCAGCAGCCGACACCCCGCGAGAGGCTACACCTTC	CASSRHPARGYTF
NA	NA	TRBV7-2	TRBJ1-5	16	TGTGCCAGCAGCCCTCATGGAGGGATGAACTATCAGCCCCAGCATTTT	CASSPHGGMNYQPQHF
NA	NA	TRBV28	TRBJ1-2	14	TGTGCCACTACCCGAGGGGGGGTCGACTATGGCTACACCTTC	CATTRGGVDYGYTF
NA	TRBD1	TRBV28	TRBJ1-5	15	TGTGCCAGCAGTTCACCGGGACAGGGTTATCAGCCCCAGCATTTT	CASSSPGQGYQPQHF
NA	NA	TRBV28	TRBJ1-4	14	TGTGCCAGCAGTTTGGCACAGCCTAATGAAAAACTGTTTTTT	CASSLAQPNEKLFF
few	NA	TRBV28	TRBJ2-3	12	TGTGCCAGCAGTGGTTCAGTAGATACGCAGTATTTT	CASSGSVDTQYF